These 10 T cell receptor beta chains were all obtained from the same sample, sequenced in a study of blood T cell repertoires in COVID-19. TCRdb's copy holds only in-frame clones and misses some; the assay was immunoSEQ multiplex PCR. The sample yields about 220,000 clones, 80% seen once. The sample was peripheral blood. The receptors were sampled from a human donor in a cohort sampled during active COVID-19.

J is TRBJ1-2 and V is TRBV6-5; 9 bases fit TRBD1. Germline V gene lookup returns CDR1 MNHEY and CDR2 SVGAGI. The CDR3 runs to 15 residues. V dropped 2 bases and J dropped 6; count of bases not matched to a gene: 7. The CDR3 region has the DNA TGTGCCAGCAGTTACCACAGGGGGCAGGGCAATGGCTACACCTTC. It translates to CASSYHRGQGNGYTF.

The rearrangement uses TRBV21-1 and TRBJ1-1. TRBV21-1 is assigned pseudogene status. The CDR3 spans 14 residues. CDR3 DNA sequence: TGTGCCAGCAGCAAATGGGCCGGGGGACTTGAAGCTTTCTTT. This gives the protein CASSKWAGGLEAFF.

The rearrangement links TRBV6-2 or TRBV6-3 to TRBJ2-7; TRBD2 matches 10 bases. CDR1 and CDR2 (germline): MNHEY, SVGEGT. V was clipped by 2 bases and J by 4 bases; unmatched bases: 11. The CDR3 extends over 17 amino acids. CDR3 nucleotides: TGTGCCAGCAGTTACGCAGGGTGGTCTAGCGGGAGATACGAGCAGTACTTC. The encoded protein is CASSYAGWSSGRYEQYF.

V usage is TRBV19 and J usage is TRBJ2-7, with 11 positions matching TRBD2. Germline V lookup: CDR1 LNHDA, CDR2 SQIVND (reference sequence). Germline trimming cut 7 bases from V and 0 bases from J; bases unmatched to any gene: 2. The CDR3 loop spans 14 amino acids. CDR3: CASKTSGNSYEQYF. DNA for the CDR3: TGTGCCAGTAAGACTAGCGGGAACTCCTACGAGCAGTACTTC.

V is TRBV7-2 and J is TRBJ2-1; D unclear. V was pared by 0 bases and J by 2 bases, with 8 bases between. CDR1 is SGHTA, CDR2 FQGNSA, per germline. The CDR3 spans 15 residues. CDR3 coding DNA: TGTGCCAGCAGCTTAGCCAGGCGCACCTACAATGAGCAGTTCTTC. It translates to CASSLARRTYNEQFF.

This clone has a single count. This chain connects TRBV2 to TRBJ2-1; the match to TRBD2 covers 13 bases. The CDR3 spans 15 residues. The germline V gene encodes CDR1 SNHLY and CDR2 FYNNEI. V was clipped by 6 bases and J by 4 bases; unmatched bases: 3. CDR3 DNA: TGTGCCAGCAGGGGACTAGCGGGATTATACAATGAGCAGTTCTTC. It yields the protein CASRGLAGLYNEQFF.

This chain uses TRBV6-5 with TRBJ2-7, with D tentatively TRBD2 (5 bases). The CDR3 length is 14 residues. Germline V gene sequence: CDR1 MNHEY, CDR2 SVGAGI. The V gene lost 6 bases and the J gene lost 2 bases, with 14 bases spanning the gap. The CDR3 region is CASRRAGPAYEQYF. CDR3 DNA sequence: TGTGCCAGCAGACGCGCGGGTCCCGCCTACGAGCAGTACTTC.

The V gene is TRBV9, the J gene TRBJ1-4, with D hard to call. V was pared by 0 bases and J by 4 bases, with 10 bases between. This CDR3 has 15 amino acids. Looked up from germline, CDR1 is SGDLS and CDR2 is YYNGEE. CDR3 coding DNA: TGTGCCAGCAGCGTAGCCGGCGGGGTTAATGAAAAACTGTTTTTT. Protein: CASSVAGGVNEKLFF.

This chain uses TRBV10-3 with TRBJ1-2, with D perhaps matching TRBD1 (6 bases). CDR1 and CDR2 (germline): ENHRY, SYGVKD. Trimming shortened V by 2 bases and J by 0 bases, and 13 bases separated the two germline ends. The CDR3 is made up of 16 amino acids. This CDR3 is CAISEPSGAPNYGYTF. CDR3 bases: TGTGCCATCAGTGAGCCCTCAGGGGCTCCTAACTATGGCTACACCTTC.

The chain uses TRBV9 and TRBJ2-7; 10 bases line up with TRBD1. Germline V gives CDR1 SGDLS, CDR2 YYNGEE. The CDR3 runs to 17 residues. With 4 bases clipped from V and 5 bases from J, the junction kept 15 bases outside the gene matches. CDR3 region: CASSPRDLRDRGNEQYF. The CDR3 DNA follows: TGTGCCAGCAGCCCCAGGGACCTCCGGGACAGGGGAAACGAGCAGTACTTC.